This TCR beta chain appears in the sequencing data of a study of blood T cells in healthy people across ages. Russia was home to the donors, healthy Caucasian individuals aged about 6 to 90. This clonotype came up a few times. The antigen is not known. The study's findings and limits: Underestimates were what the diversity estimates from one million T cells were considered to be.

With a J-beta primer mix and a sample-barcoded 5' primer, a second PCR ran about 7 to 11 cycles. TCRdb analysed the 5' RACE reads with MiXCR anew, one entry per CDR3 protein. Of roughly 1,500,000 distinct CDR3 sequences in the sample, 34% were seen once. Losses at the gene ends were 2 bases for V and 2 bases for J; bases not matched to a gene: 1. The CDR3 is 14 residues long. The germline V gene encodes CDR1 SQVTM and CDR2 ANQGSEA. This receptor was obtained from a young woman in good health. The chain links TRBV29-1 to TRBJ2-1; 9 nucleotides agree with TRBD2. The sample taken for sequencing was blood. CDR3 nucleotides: TGCAGCGTTGAATGGACTAGCGCCTACAATGAGCAGTTCTTC. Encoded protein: CSVEWTSAYNEQFF.